These T cell receptor beta chains were read from a single sample in a study of blood T cell repertoires in COVID-19. Repertoires were generated with immunoSEQ multiplex PCR, while TCRdb's copy carries only in-frame clones and drops some. The sample holds around 320,000 clones, approximately 85% seen once. Sequenced material: peripheral blood. All receptors derive from a human donor in a cohort sampled during active COVID-19. The conserved cysteine and the conserved F or W are not part of the CDR3 here. The order of the fields is J gene, V gene, CDR3 protein.

j_call: TRBJ2-7; v_call: TRBV30; cdr3_aa: AWSTAGRFYEQY
j_call: TRBJ2-7; v_call: TRBV5-6; cdr3_aa: ASSQGYEQY
j_call: TRBJ1-4; v_call: TRBV7-3; cdr3_aa: ASSLSPGTDPCRNEKLF
j_call: TRBJ1-2; v_call: TRBV7-9; cdr3_aa: ASSADGQANYGYT
j_call: TRBJ2-6; v_call: TRBV7-8; cdr3_aa: ASKDARWGLAKSSGANVLT
j_call: TRBJ1-4; v_call: TRBV6-1; cdr3_aa: ASSDGRGPNEKLF
j_call: TRBJ1-3; v_call: TRBV7-3; cdr3_aa: ASSLNNRAGNTIY
j_call: TRBJ2-1; v_call: TRBV11-2; cdr3_aa: ASNGGLAGYNEQF
j_call: TRBJ2-7; v_call: TRBV2; cdr3_aa: ASSGPRGN
j_call: TRBJ1-2; v_call: TRBV30; cdr3_aa: AWSEGKGYGYT
j_call: TRBJ2-1; v_call: TRBV7-2; cdr3_aa: ATTLRDRGLWEQF
j_call: TRBJ1-6; v_call: TRBV3-1/TRBV3-2; cdr3_aa: ASSADRVGSPLH
j_call: TRBJ1-1; v_call: TRBV5-1; cdr3_aa: ASSLEAGFSEAF
j_call: TRBJ1-5; v_call: TRBV19; cdr3_aa: ASSRAGNQPQH
j_call: TRBJ2-1; v_call: TRBV29-1; cdr3_aa: SAIGTSGDLNEQF
j_call: TRBJ1-5; v_call: TRBV20-1; cdr3_aa: SASPREGQPQH
j_call: TRBJ2-7; v_call: TRBV3-1/TRBV3-2; cdr3_aa: ASSTGQGRVEQY
j_call: TRBJ2-7; v_call: TRBV6-1; cdr3_aa: ASSDPGTAHEQY
j_call: TRBJ2-3; v_call: TRBV5-1; cdr3_aa: ASSLGWTSGGDTDTQY
j_call: TRBJ1-5; v_call: TRBV5-4; cdr3_aa: ASSRDRGEKPQH
j_call: TRBJ1-2; v_call: TRBV29-1; cdr3_aa: SVGQGDGYT
j_call: TRBJ2-3; v_call: TRBV9; cdr3_aa: ASSVLSYTDTQY
j_call: TRBJ1-4; v_call: TRBV19; cdr3_aa: ASTLGGGLEKLF
j_call: TRBJ2-2; v_call: TRBV5-6; cdr3_aa: ASSRFVGGASNGELF
j_call: TRBJ2-1; v_call: TRBV7-2; cdr3_aa: ASSQRGSSYNEQF
j_call: TRBJ1-4; v_call: TRBV7-9; cdr3_aa: ASSLAAGAGNEKLF
j_call: TRBJ1-1; v_call: TRBV7-6; cdr3_aa: ASSIQVEAF
j_call: TRBJ1-1; v_call: TRBV12-3/TRBV12-4; cdr3_aa: ASSLRSPGVAF
j_call: TRBJ2-7; v_call: TRBV6-1; cdr3_aa: ASSEMTAYSYEQY
j_call: TRBJ2-1; v_call: TRBV3-1/TRBV3-2; cdr3_aa: ASSPINRGEQF
j_call: TRBJ1-4; v_call: TRBV20-1; cdr3_aa: SASTGSGGKLF
j_call: TRBJ2-7; v_call: TRBV30; cdr3_aa: AWSDSGGHTYEQY
j_call: TRBJ1-3; v_call: TRBV29-1; cdr3_aa: SAEQGLRDTIY
j_call: TRBJ2-6; v_call: TRBV6-1; cdr3_aa: ASSETGTGVSGANVLT
j_call: TRBJ1-2; v_call: TRBV12-3/TRBV12-4; cdr3_aa: ASSYTQGART
j_call: TRBJ1-6; v_call: TRBV14; cdr3_aa: ASSRSRGNGSPLH
j_call: TRBJ2-2; v_call: TRBV6-2/TRBV6-3; cdr3_aa: ASSPGIAGVTGELF
j_call: TRBJ1-5; v_call: TRBV6-5; cdr3_aa: ASSLQPQH
j_call: TRBJ1-2; v_call: TRBV6-5; cdr3_aa: ASKIGQAYSGYT
j_call: TRBJ1-2; v_call: TRBV19; cdr3_aa: ASSTNRPRGYT
j_call: TRBJ1-5; v_call: TRBV2; cdr3_aa: ASSDRGANQPQH
j_call: TRBJ2-2; v_call: TRBV7-8; cdr3_aa: ASSLVRDTGELF
j_call: TRBJ2-5; v_call: TRBV21-1; cdr3_aa: ASSKGSRALEETQY
j_call: TRBJ1-1; v_call: TRBV30; cdr3_aa: AWQTSFNTEAF
j_call: TRBJ1-1; v_call: TRBV25-1; cdr3_aa: ASSDWGGDTEAF
j_call: TRBJ2-7; v_call: TRBV7-8; cdr3_aa: ASSLGRPGQGSYEQY
j_call: TRBJ1-2; v_call: TRBV9; cdr3_aa: ASSEPTPQGRGYT
j_call: TRBJ1-1; v_call: TRBV6-5; cdr3_aa: ASPSRGSLTEAF
j_call: TRBJ1-1; v_call: TRBV6-1; cdr3_aa: ASSEMKGALLNTEAF
j_call: TRBJ1-1; v_call: TRBV6-6; cdr3_aa: ASTTGGGNTEAF
j_call: TRBJ2-4; v_call: TRBV13; cdr3_aa: ASSLVHRTGEGKNIQY
j_call: TRBJ2-1; v_call: TRBV2; cdr3_aa: ASSWTALNEQF
j_call: TRBJ1-5; v_call: TRBV7-8; cdr3_aa: ASSSISGIQPQH
j_call: TRBJ2-7; v_call: TRBV4-2; cdr3_aa: ASSQGVAGGPYEQY
j_call: TRBJ1-5; v_call: TRBV18; cdr3_aa: ASSPAGNQPQH
j_call: TRBJ2-5; v_call: TRBV19; cdr3_aa: ASSIVNSQETQY
j_call: TRBJ1-2; v_call: TRBV27; cdr3_aa: ASSLKTPNYGYT
j_call: TRBJ1-1; v_call: TRBV21-1; cdr3_aa: ASAGEQGFRRTEAF
j_call: TRBJ2-6; v_call: TRBV29-1; cdr3_aa: SASPSGANVLT
j_call: TRBJ2-7; v_call: TRBV7-9; cdr3_aa: ASSPEAGPSLYEQY